A single sample is the source of the 18 T cell receptor beta chains below, sequenced in a study of CXCR3-negative and CXCR3-positive naive CD8 T cells. General study findings and limits: Researchers report that CXCR3-positive naive cells carry more hydrophobic TRB CDR3s than CXCR3-negative naive cells.

These receptors' targets are unknown. In preparing the TRB cDNA libraries, 5' RACE with UMI labels was used. Reprocessing the 5' RACE reads, TCRdb reports a single entry for every CDR3 protein and omits DNA. The sample table sets out 55,000 to 75,000 distinct CDR3 sequences. The sequencing sample was made of naive CXCR3+ CD8+ T cells from blood. Subset given: CD45RO-CCR7+CD27+CD95- naive CD8+ T cells expressing CXCR3 (TNR3+). The receptors stem from a human donor in good health. Some clones in this sample may be carry-over from other donors' samples.

The chain carries TRBV27 and TRBJ2-7; the D call of TRBD2 rests on TCRdb alone, since no DNA is present to check it. The CDR3 runs to 14 residues. The germline V gene has CDR1 MNHEY and CDR2 SMNVEV (reference sequence). The chain's CDR3 is CASSRGLVPYEQYF.

The chain carries TRBV29-1 and TRBJ1-1; the TRBD1 assignment by TCRdb is unverifiable without DNA. The germline V gene encodes CDR1 SQVTM and CDR2 ANQGSEA. This CDR3 region has 12 residues. Here the CDR3 reads CSVEAGGLDAFF.

The V gene is TRBV7-9, the J gene TRBJ2-7; the TRBD1 assignment by TCRdb is unverifiable without DNA. The CDR3 extends over 15 amino acids. Germline lookup yields CDR1 SEHNR and CDR2 FQNEAQ (reference sequence). This chain's CDR3 is CASSFSGTGTYEQYF.

CDR3 region: CASSQFGANNEQFF. The chain is built from TRBV14 and TRBJ2-1; the D gene TCRdb calls, TRBD1, cannot be checked with no DNA. This CDR3 spans 14 amino acids. Germline CDR1 and CDR2: SGHDN and FVKESK.

The chain employs TRBV9 and TRBJ1-6. Germline V gives CDR1 SGDLS, CDR2 YYNGEE. The CDR3 spans 12 residues. The CDR3 here is CASSVATSPLHF.

The rearrangement joins TRBV27 to TRBJ2-1; TCRdb designates TRBD1, a call that cannot be tested without DNA. The CDR3 totals 14 residues. Looked up from germline, CDR1 is MNHEY and CDR2 is SMNVEV (reference sequence). The CDR3 sequence: CASSDRGTYNEQFF.

The chain combines TRBV19 with TRBJ1-5; TCRdb reports TRBD1, a call that lacks DNA to check it against. In germline, CDR1 is LNHDA, CDR2 SQIVND (reference sequence). CDR3 length equals 13 residues. CDR3 loop: CASTDRGGQPQHF.

The rearrangement uses TRBV4-3 and TRBJ2-7; TCRdb selects TRBD2, and the lack of DNA leaves this call unchecked. The CDR3 contains 15 residues. Germline V lookup: CDR1 LGHNA, CDR2 YSLEER. The CDR3 loop is CASSPSGQGYYEQYF.

The chain uses TRBV5-1 and TRBJ1-1. CDR1 is SGHRS, CDR2 YFSETQ, per germline. The CDR3 sequence is 13 residues long. The CDR3: CASSFSEGTEAFF.

The chain is built from TRBV7-8 and TRBJ1-5; the TCRdb D gene call, TRBD1, has no DNA to confirm it. The CDR3 totals 14 residues. Germline V gene sequence: CDR1 SGHVS, CDR2 FQNEAQ. The CDR3 loop reads CASSLMDNNQPQHF. Full variable domain (missing parts from reference TRBV7-8 and TRBJ1-5): GAGVSQSPRYKVAKRGQDVALRCDPISGHVSLFWYQQALGQGPEFLTYFQNEAQLDKSGLPSDRFFAERPEGSVSTLKIQRTQQEDSAVYLCASSLMDNNQPQHFGDGTRLSIL.

The rearrangement joins TRBV15 to TRBJ2-2; TCRdb's assignment of TRBD1 cannot be checked, as there is no DNA. There are 16 residues in the CDR3. CDR1 and CDR2 (germline): LNHNV, YYDKDF (reference sequence). The CDR3 loop is CATSRRQGVDGGELFF.

J is TRBJ2-3 and V is TRBV6-1; TCRdb indicates TRBD1, and absent DNA this call remains unverified. Germline CDR1 is MNHNS and CDR2 is SASEGT. This CDR3 is built from 14 residues. The chain's CDR3 is CASSERWATDTQYF.

V gene TRBV19 combines with J gene TRBJ2-1; TCRdb gives TRBD1 as the D gene, but with no DNA this cannot be confirmed. This CDR3 comprises 17 residues. CDR1 is LNHDA, CDR2 SQIVND, per germline (reference sequence). The CDR3 sequence is CASGAGGTVSSYNEQFF.

The chain is built from TRBV29-1 and TRBJ2-2; TCRdb calls TRBD2, which cannot be checked without DNA. This CDR3 comprises 15 residues. Germline lookup yields CDR1 SQVTM and CDR2 ANQGSEA. The CDR3 here is CSVDGSGGVAGELFF.

The chain uses TRBV7-6 and TRBJ1-2; TCRdb indicates TRBD1, and absent DNA this call remains unverified. The CDR3 runs to 14 residues. CDR1 is SGHVS, CDR2 FNYEAQ, per germline. This CDR3 reads CASSTLGGHNGYTF.

The V and J genes are TRBV3-1 and TRBJ2-1; no DNA is available, so the TRBD1 call from TCRdb remains unchecked. Looked up from germline, CDR1 is LGHDT and CDR2 is YNNKEL (reference sequence). This CDR3 is built from 17 residues. CDR3 residues: CASSQDTFWGRGDEQFF.

The rearrangement uses TRBV16 and TRBJ1-1. CDR1 KGHSY and CDR2 FQNENV come from the germline V gene. This CDR3 spans 13 amino acids. CDR3 region: CASSLQPNTEAFF.

V is TRBV19 and J is TRBJ2-1; checking the TCRdb D call of TRBD1 is not possible without DNA. There are 14 residues in the CDR3. The germline V gene encodes CDR1 LNHDA and CDR2 SQIVND (reference sequence). The CDR3 here is CASSIGTGTDEQFF.